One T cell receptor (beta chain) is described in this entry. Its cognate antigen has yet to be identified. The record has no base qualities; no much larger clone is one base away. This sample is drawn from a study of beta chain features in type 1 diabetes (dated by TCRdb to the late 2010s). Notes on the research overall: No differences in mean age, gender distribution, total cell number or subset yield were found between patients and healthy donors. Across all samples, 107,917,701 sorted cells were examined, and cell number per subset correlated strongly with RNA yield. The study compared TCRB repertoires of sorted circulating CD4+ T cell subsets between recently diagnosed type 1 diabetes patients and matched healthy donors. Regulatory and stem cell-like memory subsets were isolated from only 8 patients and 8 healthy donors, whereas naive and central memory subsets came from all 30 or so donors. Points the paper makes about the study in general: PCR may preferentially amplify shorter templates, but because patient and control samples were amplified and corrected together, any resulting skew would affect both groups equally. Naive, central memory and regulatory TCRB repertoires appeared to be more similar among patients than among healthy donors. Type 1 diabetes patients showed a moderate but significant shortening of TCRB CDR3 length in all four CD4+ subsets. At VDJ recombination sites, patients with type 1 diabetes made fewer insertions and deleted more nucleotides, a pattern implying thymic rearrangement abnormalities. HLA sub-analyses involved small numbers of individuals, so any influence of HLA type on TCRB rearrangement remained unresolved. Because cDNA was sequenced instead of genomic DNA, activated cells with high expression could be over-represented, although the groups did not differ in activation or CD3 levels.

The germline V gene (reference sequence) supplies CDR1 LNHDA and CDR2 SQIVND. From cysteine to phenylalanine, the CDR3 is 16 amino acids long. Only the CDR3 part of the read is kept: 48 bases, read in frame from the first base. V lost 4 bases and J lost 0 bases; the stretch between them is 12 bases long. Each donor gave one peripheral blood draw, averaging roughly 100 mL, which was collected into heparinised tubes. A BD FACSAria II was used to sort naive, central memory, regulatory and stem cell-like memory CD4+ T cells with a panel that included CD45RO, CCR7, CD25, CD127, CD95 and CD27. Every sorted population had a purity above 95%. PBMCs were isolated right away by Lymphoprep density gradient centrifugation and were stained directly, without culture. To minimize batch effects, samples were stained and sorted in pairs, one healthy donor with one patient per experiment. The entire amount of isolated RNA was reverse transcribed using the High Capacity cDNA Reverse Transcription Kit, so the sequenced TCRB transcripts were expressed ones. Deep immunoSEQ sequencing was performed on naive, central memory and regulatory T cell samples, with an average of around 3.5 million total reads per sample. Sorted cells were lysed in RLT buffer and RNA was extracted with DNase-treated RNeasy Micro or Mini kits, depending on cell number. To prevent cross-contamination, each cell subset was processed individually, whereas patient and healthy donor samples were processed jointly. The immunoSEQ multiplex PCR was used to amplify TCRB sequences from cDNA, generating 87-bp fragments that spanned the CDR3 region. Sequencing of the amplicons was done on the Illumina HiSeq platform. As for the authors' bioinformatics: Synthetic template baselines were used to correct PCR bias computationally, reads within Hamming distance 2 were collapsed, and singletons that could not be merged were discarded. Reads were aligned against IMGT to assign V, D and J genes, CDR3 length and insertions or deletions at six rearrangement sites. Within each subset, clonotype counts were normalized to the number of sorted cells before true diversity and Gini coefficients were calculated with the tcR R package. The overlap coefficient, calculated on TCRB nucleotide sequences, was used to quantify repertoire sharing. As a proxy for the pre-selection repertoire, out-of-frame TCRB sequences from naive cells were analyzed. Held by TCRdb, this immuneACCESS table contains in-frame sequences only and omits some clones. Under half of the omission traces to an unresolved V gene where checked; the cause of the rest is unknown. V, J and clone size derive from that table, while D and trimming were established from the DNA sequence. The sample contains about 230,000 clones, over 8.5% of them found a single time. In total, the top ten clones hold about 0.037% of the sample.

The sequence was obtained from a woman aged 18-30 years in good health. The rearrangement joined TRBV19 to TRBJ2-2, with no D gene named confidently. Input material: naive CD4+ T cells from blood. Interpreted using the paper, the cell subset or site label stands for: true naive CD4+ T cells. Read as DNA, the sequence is TGTGCCAGTAGTAGAATCCCCACAGCGAACACCGGGGAGCTGTTTTTT. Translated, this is CASSRIPTANTGELFF.